The 32 T cell receptor beta chains below all came from one sample that was sequenced in a study of shared clonotypes between healthy human individuals. Using immunoSEQ multiplex PCR, the repertoire was profiled, and TCRdb retains in-frame clones only, with some absent. The sample shows roughly 1,100,000 clones, around 76% of them seen only once. The source material was memory CD4+ T cells sorted from blood. Specified subset: CD45RA-negative fraction. These receptors all stem from a man aged 18 to 30 in good health.

As to this clone: Just one base apart from a much larger clone, this may be a read error. V and J are TRBV25-1 and TRBJ2-1; D is undetermined. CDR3 length equals 10 residues. CDR1 is MGHDK, CDR2 SYGVNS, per germline. V gave up 3 bases and J gave up 7 bases, with 1 base separating them. DNA for the CDR3: TGTGCCAGCAGTGAGAATGAGCAGTTCTTC. Protein: CASSENEQFF.

The genes are TRBV30 and TRBJ1-1; D is perhaps TRBD1 (6 bases). Trimming took off 7 bases at V and 0 bases at J, with 9 bases between the two ends. From germline, CDR1 is GTSNPN and CDR2 SVGIG (reference sequence). The CDR3 contains 12 residues. CDR3 bases: TGTGCCTCTAGGGGGGTGAACACTGAAGCTTTCTTT. As protein: CASRGVNTEAFF.

This clone was found many times. The chain combines TRBV5-6 with TRBJ2-5, with 10 bases fitting TRBD2. Unmatched junction bases numbered 3, after V lost 3 bases and J lost 4 bases. This CDR3 has 14 amino acids. Germline CDR1 SGHDT, CDR2 YYEEEE. Written as DNA, the CDR3 is TGTGCCAGCAGCTCCTGGACTAGCGGAGAGACCCAGTACTTC. Its protein product is CASSSWTSGETQYF. Complete variable domain (other parts from reference TRBV5-6 and TRBJ2-5): DAGVTQSPTHLIKTRGQQVTLRCSPKSGHDTVSWYQQALGQGPQFIFQYYEEEERQRGNFPDRFSGHQFPNYSSELNVNALLLGDSALYLCASSSWTSGETQYFGPGTRLLVL.

This clone was recorded a few times. This chain links TRBV6-5 with TRBJ2-1, with 9 bases aligning to TRBD1. Losses at the gene ends were 6 bases for V and 3 bases for J; bases not matched to a gene: 6. Germline V gene lookup returns CDR1 MNHEY and CDR2 SVGAGI. The length of the CDR3 is 15 residues. Here the CDR3 DNA reads TGTGCCAGCAGCCTATCGGGACAGGGCTACAATGAGCAGTTCTTC. Its translation: CASSLSGQGYNEQFF.

This chain links TRBV19 with TRBJ2-3; 8 nucleotides match TRBD2. The CDR3 is 17 amino acids. CDR1 and CDR2 from the germline V gene are LNHDA and SQIVND (reference sequence). With 5 bases clipped from V and 0 bases from J, the junction kept 10 bases outside the gene matches. The CDR3 region is CASSSPPGGISTDTQYF. CDR3 DNA sequence: TGTGCCAGTAGTTCGCCCCCGGGGGGGATAAGCACAGATACGCAGTATTTT.

The chain links TRBV12-5 to TRBJ2-2; 7 nucleotides line up with TRBD2. V gave up 5 bases and J gave up 0 bases; unmatched junction bases: 6. The CDR3 runs to 16 residues. Germline V lookup: CDR1 LGHNT, CDR2 FRNRAP. In nucleotides, the CDR3 is TGTGCTAGTGGTGCTGGGACTAACGCGAACACCGGGGAGCTGTTTTTT. Amino acids: CASGAGTNANTGELFF. Full variable domain (missing parts from reference TRBV12-5 and TRBJ2-2): DARVTQTPRHKVTEMGQEVTMRCQPILGHNTVFWYRQTMMQGLELLAYFRNRAPLDDSGMPKDRFSAEMPDATLATLKIQPSEPRDSAVYFCASGAGTNANTGELFFGEGSRLTVL.

This chain uses TRBV7-9 with TRBJ2-2, with D possibly TRBD2 on 5 matching bases. The CDR3 contains 14 residues. Germline values: CDR1 SEHNR, CDR2 FQNEAQ (reference sequence). V lost 3 bases and J 5 bases, leaving 10 bases between the germline ends. Here the CDR3 reads CASSFQSGTGELFF. The CDR3 DNA reads TGTGCCAGCAGCTTCCAAAGCGGAACCGGGGAGCTGTTTTTT. Filled out from reference TRBV7-9 and TRBJ2-2, the complete variable domain reads DTGVSQNPRHKITKRGQNVTFRCDPISEHNRLYWYRQTLGQGPEFLTYFQNEAQLEKSRLLSDRFSAERPKGSFSTLEIQRTEQGDSAMYLCASSFQSGTGELFFGEGSRLTVL.

The chain has TRBV9 and TRBJ2-5; 8 nucleotides agree with TRBD2. The CDR3 spans 14 residues. Germline assignment: CDR1 SGDLS and CDR2 YYNGEE. V lost 3 bases, J lost 7 bases, and 8 bases stayed unmatched. The chain's CDR3 is CASSAGGGPWTQYF. The CDR3 DNA reads as TGTGCCAGCAGCGCCGGGGGGGGTCCGTGGACCCAGTACTTC.

This clone was picked up a small number of times. This chain joins TRBV6-5 and TRBJ2-1; D call uncertain. The CDR3 totals 11 residues. Trimming took off 5 bases at V and 8 bases at J, with 7 bases between the two ends. Looked up from germline, CDR1 is MNHEY and CDR2 is SVGAGI. CDR3 bases: TGTGCCAGCAGTACCACACATGAGCAGTTCTTC. It yields the protein CASSTTHEQFF.

The chain joins TRBV5-1 to TRBJ1-2; tentatively, D is TRBD1 (6 bases). The ends were cut back, 0 bases at V and 10 bases at J, with 13 bases in the middle. Germline loops: CDR1 SGHRS, CDR2 YFSETQ. The CDR3 length is 13 residues. This CDR3 reads CASSLDRTVNYTF. The CDR3 DNA reads TGCGCCAGCAGCTTGGATAGGACAGTTAACTACACCTTC. The complete variable domain, with remaining parts taken from reference TRBV5-1 and TRBJ1-2, reads KAGVTQTPRYLIKTRGQQVTLSCSPISGHRSVSWYQQTPGQGLQFLFEYFSETQRNKGNFPGRFSGRQFSNSRSEMNVSTLELGDSALYLCASSLDRTVNYTFGSGTRLTVV.

The chain has TRBV5-1 and TRBJ2-7; TRBD1 matches at 9 bases. Trimming at V came to 0 bases and at J to 6 bases, leaving 10 bases not matched to a gene. The germline CDR1 and CDR2 sequences are SGHRS and YFSETQ. The CDR3 loop spans 16 amino acids. CDR3 DNA sequence: TGCGCCAGCAGCTTGGCCGTGGGACAGGGTGCTAGCGAGCAGTACTTC. Protein product: CASSLAVGQGASEQYF.

About this clone itself: A junction end diverges from the germline sequence, so it may reflect a read error. The chain carries TRBV5-1 and TRBJ2-3; D possibly corresponds to TRBD1 (5 bases). The CDR3 length is 16 residues. Germline lookup yields CDR1 SGHRS and CDR2 YFSETQ. As DNA, the CDR3 is TGCGCCGGCAGCTTGGCGAGGCAGGGATCGGTAGATACGCAGTATTTT. The encoded protein is CAGSLARQGSVDTQYF.

This chain connects TRBV9 to TRBJ1-2; D not certain. There are 14 residues in the CDR3. With 4 bases removed from V and 5 bases from J, the gap between germline ends came to 15 bases. Germline CDR1 and CDR2: SGDLS and YYNGEE. CDR3 in amino acids: CASSPSSRDYGYTF. In DNA, the CDR3 is TGTGCCAGCAGCCCATCCTCAAGGGATTATGGCTACACCTTC. Complete variable domain (other parts from reference TRBV9 and TRBJ1-2): DSGVTQTPKHLITATGQRVTLRCSPRSGDLSVYWYQQSLDQGLQFLIQYYNGEERAKGNILERFSAQQFPDLHSELNLSSLELGDSALYFCASSPSSRDYGYTFGSGTRLTVV.

The chain links TRBV7-9 to TRBJ1-2; no firm D call. Germline V CDR1 and CDR2: SEHNR, FQNEAQ (reference sequence). Trimming removed 1 base from V and 2 bases from J, with 11 bases in between. This CDR3 has 15 residues. The CDR3 is CASSLEFTVNYGYTF. CDR3 bases: TGTGCCAGCAGCTTAGAGTTTACCGTCAACTATGGCTACACCTTC.

This sequence joins TRBV4-1 and TRBJ2-3, with 16 bases fitting TRBD2. There are 17 residues in the CDR3. Losses at the gene ends were 4 bases for V and 6 bases for J; bases not matched to a gene: 7. The V gene's germline CDR1 is MGHRA and CDR2 YSYEKL. The CDR3 reads CASSLLGTSGGADTQYF. The DNA for the CDR3 is TGCGCCAGCAGCCTCCTAGGGACTAGCGGGGGGGCTGATACGCAGTATTTT.

The J gene is TRBJ2-5, the V gene TRBV5-1; 8 bases map to TRBD2. The J segment lost 3 bases and the V segment lost 4 bases, leaving 8 bases of the junction unmatched. CDR1 is SGHRS and CDR2 is YFSETQ in the germline V gene. The CDR3 sequence is 15 residues long. CDR3 protein: CASSQGGGPEETQYF. DNA for the CDR3: TGCGCCAGCAGCCAGGGCGGGGGGCCGGAAGAGACCCAGTACTTC.

J is TRBJ1-3 and V is TRBV19; 9 nucleotides agree with TRBD1. CDR1 and CDR2 from the germline V gene are LNHDA and SQIVND (reference sequence). V shed 5 bases, J shed 2 bases, and the junction held 10 bases outside the gene matches. The CDR3 is 17 residues long. The CDR3 loop is CASSSGTGYNTGNTIYF. CDR3 in DNA: TGTGCCAGTAGTTCCGGGACAGGGTATAACACTGGAAACACCATATATTTT.

This chain joins TRBV29-1 and TRBJ2-5; D could derive from TRBD1 or TRBD2 (6 bases each). Per germline, CDR1 SQVTM and CDR2 ANQGSEA. V was shortened by 3 bases and J by 5 bases, with 13 bases between the two germline ends. CDR3 size: 13 residues. This chain's CDR3 is CSVEWQGRETQYF. In nucleotides, the CDR3 is TGCAGCGTTGAGTGGCAGGGGAGGGAGACCCAGTACTTC.

This clone was recorded a few times. The same CDR3 is also encoded by other DNA sequences in this sample. The chain uses TRBV4-1 and TRBJ2-1; the match to TRBD2 covers 9 bases. Germline lookup yields CDR1 MGHRA and CDR2 YSYEKL. CDR3 size: 14 residues. With V trimmed by 3 bases and J by 5 bases, 2 bases remained unmatched. CDR3 sequence reads: CASSQQRGDNEQFF. The DNA of the CDR3 is TGCGCCAGCAGCCAGCAGCGGGGGGACAATGAGCAGTTCTTC.

This clone was counted at least ten times. The genes are TRBV2 and TRBJ2-7, with D perhaps being TRBD1 or TRBD2 (5 bases each). The CDR3 runs 14 residues. The germline V and J ends were trimmed by 7 bases and 1 base, with 14 bases remaining between them. Germline values: CDR1 SNHLY, CDR2 FYNNEI. The CDR3, as DNA: TGTGCCAGCACCCCGGGAAAGGGGTCCTACGAGCAGTACTTC. Protein: CASTPGKGSYEQYF.

The chain is built from TRBV10-3 and TRBJ1-1; the D gene is possibly TRBD1 (5 bases). Germline-derived CDR1 and CDR2 are ENHRY and SYGVKD. The V and J ends lost 3 bases and 2 bases respectively, with 7 bases between them. The CDR3 covers 13 residues. CDR3 DNA sequence: TGTGCCATCAGTGATCAGGGTAACACTGAAGCTTTCTTT. It is translated as CAISDQGNTEAFF.

The chain joins TRBV7-9 to TRBJ1-1; a weak D match, TRBD1 (6 bases). The CDR3 is 15 residues long. Trimming shortened V by 1 base and J by 5 bases, and 14 bases separated the two germline ends. Germline V gene lookup returns CDR1 SEHNR and CDR2 FQNEAQ (reference sequence). CDR3 sequence: CASSLETGWGTEAFF. DNA of the CDR3: TGTGCCAGCAGCTTAGAAACAGGGTGGGGGACTGAAGCTTTCTTT.

The rearrangement uses TRBV25-1 and TRBJ2-7, with 7 bases lining up with TRBD1. CDR3 length: 12 amino acids. Germline trimming cut 9 bases from V and 4 bases from J; bases unmatched to any gene: 6. Germline lookup yields CDR1 MGHDK and CDR2 SYGVNS. The CDR3 sequence is CASRDSPYEQYF. Here the CDR3 DNA reads TGTGCCAGTCGGGACAGCCCTTACGAGCAGTACTTC.

Note on this clone: The identical CDR3 is also encoded by other nucleotide sequences in the sample. The J gene is TRBJ2-5, the V gene TRBV30; D gene uncertain. The germline gives CDR1 GTSNPN, CDR2 SVGIG (reference sequence). With 0 bases removed from V and 1 base from J, the gap between germline ends came to 6 bases. This CDR3 has 13 residues. The CDR3 reads CAWSVRSQETQYF. CDR3 DNA: TGTGCCTGGAGTGTACGCAGCCAAGAGACCCAGTACTTC.

The chain combines TRBV28 with TRBJ1-5, with D maybe TRBD1 (5 bases). CDR1 is MDHEN, CDR2 SYDVKM, per germline. The length of the CDR3 is 13 residues. The germline V and J ends were trimmed by 10 bases and 4 bases, with 14 bases remaining between them. Here the CDR3 DNA reads TGTGCCACCGCCTTAGGGGTGAATCAGCCCCAGCATTTT. As protein: CATALGVNQPQHF.

The chain links TRBV6-1 to TRBJ2-1; 8 bases agree with TRBD2. The V gene end was trimmed by 6 bases and the J gene end by 12 bases; junction bases not matched to a gene: 10. The CDR3 is made up of 13 amino acids. Germline CDR1 and CDR2: MNHNS and SASEGT. The CDR3 DNA reads TGTGCCAGCAGGCCGGGACTAGAGATCCTGCAGTTCTTC. Protein: CASRPGLEILQFF.

This chain links TRBV10-3 with TRBJ2-3; D unclear. Germline loops: CDR1 ENHRY, CDR2 SYGVKD. The CDR3 loop spans 17 amino acids. V shed 0 bases and J shed 0 bases, with 13 bases lying between them. The CDR3 sequence: CAISESTVVDSTDTQYF. For the CDR3, the DNA is TGTGCCATCAGTGAGTCGACGGTGGTCGATAGCACAGATACGCAGTATTTT.

This chain joins TRBV6-6 and TRBJ1-6; D unresolved. V lost 6 bases to trimming and J lost 9 bases, with 12 bases between them. The CDR3 is 13 residues long. Germline loops: CDR1 MNHNY, CDR2 SVGAGI (reference sequence). The chain's CDR3 is CASSTRFASPLHF. CDR3 nucleotide sequence: TGTGCCAGCAGCACCCGATTCGCTTCACCCCTCCACTTT.

To note about this clone: Other DNA sequences in the same sample also yield this CDR3. V and J are TRBV18 and TRBJ1-5; maybe TRBD1 (6 bases). The CDR3 is 13 residues long. Trimming took off 6 bases at V and 4 bases at J, with 10 bases between the two ends. Germline CDR1 is KGHSH and CDR2 is LQKENI. The CDR3 reads CASSQGRNQPQHF. Written as DNA, the CDR3 is TGTGCCAGCTCCCAGGGGAGAAATCAGCCCCAGCATTTT.

The chain combines TRBV27 with TRBJ2-2; possibly TRBD1 for D (6 bases). There are 13 residues in the CDR3. V shed 6 bases and J shed 3 bases, with 8 bases lying between them. Germline V lookup: CDR1 MNHEY, CDR2 SMNVEV (reference sequence). CDR3 DNA: TGTGCCAGCAGACCAGGGGACACCGGGGAGCTGTTTTTT. Its protein product is CASRPGDTGELFF.

With regard to this clone: An end of the junction differs from the germline gene, which may be a read error. The chain employs TRBV5-1 and TRBJ1-1, with D possibly being TRBD1 (5 bases). CDR3 size: 14 residues. Looked up from germline, CDR1 is SGHRS and CDR2 is YFSETQ. This chain's CDR3 is CASSLEAGNAEAFF. The CDR3 bases are TGCGCCAGCAGCTTGGAGGCAGGGAACGCTGAAGCTTTCTTT.

This clone appeared a single time. The rearrangement links TRBV19 to TRBJ1-3; D ambiguous. The CDR3 is made up of 16 amino acids. V lost 7 bases and J 0 bases, leaving 16 bases between the germline ends. CDR1 LNHDA and CDR2 SQIVND come from the germline V gene (reference sequence). CDR3 sequence reads: CASKPERQSSGNTIYF. CDR3 in DNA: TGTGCCAGTAAGCCCGAACGGCAGAGCTCTGGAAACACCATATATTTT.